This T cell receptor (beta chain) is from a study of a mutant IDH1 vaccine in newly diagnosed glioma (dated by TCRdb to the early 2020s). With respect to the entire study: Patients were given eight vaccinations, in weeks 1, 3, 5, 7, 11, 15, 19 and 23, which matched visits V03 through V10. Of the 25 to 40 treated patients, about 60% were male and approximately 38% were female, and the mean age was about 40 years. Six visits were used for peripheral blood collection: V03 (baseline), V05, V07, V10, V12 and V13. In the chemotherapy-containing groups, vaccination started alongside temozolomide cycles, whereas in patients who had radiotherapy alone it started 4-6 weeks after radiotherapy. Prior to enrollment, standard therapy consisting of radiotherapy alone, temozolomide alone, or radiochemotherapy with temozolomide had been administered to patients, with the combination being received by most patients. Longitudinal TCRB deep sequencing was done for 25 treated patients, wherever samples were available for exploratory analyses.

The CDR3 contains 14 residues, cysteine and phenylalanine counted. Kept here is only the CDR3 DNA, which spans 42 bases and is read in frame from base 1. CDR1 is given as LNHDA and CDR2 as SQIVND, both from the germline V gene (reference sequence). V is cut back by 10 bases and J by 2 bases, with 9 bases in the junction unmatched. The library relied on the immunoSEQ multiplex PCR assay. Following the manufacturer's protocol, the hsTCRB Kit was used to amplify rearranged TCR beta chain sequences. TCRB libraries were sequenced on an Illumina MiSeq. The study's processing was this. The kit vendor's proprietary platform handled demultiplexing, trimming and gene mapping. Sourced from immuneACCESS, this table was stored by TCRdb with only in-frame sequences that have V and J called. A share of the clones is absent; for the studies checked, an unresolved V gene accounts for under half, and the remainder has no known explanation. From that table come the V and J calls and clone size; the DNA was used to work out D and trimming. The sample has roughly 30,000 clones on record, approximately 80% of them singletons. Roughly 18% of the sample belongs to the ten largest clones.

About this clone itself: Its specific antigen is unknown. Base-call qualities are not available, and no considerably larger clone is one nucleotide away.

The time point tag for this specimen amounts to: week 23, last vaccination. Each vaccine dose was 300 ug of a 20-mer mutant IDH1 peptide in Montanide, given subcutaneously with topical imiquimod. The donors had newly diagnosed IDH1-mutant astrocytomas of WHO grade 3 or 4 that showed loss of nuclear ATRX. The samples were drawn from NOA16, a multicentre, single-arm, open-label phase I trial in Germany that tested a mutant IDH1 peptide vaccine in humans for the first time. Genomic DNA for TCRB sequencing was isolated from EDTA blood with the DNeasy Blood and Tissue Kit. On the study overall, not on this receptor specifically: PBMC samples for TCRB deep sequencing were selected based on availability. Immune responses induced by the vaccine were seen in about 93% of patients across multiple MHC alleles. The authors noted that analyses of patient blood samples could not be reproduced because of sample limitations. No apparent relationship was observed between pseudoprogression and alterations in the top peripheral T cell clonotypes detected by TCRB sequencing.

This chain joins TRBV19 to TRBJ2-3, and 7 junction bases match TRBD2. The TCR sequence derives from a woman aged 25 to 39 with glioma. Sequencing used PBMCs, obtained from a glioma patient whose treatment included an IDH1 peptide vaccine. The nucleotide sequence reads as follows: TGTGCCACTCGGGAGGCGGGGAACACAGATACGCAGTATTTT. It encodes CATREAGNTDTQYF. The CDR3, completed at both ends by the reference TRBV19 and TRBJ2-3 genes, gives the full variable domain DGGITQSPKYLFRKEGQNVTLSCEQNLNHDAMYWYRQDPGQGLRLIYYSQIVNDFQKGDIAEGYSVSREKKESFPLTVTSAQKNPTAFYLCATREAGNTDTQYFGPGTRLTVL.